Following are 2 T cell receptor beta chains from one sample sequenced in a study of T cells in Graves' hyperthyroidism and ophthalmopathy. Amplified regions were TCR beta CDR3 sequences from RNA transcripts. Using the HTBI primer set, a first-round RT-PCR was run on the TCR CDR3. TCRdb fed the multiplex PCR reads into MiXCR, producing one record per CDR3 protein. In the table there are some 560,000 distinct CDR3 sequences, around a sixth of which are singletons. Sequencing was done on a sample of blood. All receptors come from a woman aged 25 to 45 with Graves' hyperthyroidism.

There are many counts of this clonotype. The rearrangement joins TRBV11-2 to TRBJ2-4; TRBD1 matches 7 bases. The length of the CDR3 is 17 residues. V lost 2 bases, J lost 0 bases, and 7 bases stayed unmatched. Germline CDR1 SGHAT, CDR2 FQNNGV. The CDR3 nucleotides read TGTGCCAGCAGCTTAACCGAGGGACAGCTAGCCAAAAACATTCAGTACTTC. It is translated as CASSLTEGQLAKNIQYF.

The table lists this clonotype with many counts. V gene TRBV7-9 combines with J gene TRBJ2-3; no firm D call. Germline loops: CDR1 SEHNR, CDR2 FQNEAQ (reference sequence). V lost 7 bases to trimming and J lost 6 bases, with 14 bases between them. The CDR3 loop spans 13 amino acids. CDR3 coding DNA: TGTGCCAGCAAGATGGATGAGTCTGATACGCAGTATTTT. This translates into CASKMDESDTQYF.